Shown below are 4 T cell receptor beta chains from a single sample sequenced in a study of blood T cell repertoires in COVID-19. Profiled with immunoSEQ multiplex PCR; TCRdb holds only in-frame clones, not every one. The sample lists about 200,000 clones; more than 75% were seen once. Material for sequencing was peripheral blood. The receptors here all came from a man between 35 and 55 years old with active or convalescent COVID-19.

This chain links TRBV18 with TRBJ1-1; 8 bases are shared with TRBD1. Germline V gene data show CDR1 as KGHSH and CDR2 as LQKENI. V trimming: 3 bases; J trimming: 5 bases; junction bases outside the gene matches: 2. The CDR3 is made up of 13 amino acids. The CDR3 here is CASSPQGATEAFF. In DNA, the CDR3 is TGTGCCAGCTCACCTCAGGGGGCGACTGAAGCTTTCTTT.

The chain joins TRBV5-4 to TRBJ2-6; D not certain. This CDR3 spans 16 amino acids. V lost 1 base, J lost 0 bases, and 8 bases lay in between. From germline, CDR1 is SGHNT and CDR2 YYREEE (reference sequence). The CDR3 DNA reads TGTGCCAGCAGCTTGTCAGCGATCTCTGGGGCCAACGTCCTGACTTTC. This sequence encodes CASSLSAISGANVLTF.

The chain links TRBV7-2 to TRBJ2-1; 11 bases align to TRBD2. This CDR3 is 17 amino acids long. The germline V gene encodes CDR1 SGHTA and CDR2 FQGNSA. The trim removed 5 bases at V and 2 bases at J, leaving 8 bases unmatched. The CDR3 coding sequence is TGTGCCAGCAGCCGCGGGGCTAGCGGGAGGACCTACAATGAGCAGTTCTTC. Translating it yields CASSRGASGRTYNEQFF. The full variable domain, its missing parts supplied by reference TRBV7-2 and TRBJ2-1, is GAGVSQSPSNKVTEKGKDVELRCDPISGHTALYWYRQSLGQGLEFLIYFQGNSAPDKSGLPSDRFSAERTGGSVSTLTIQRTQQEDSAVYLCASSRGASGRTYNEQFFGPGTRLTVL.

The V and J genes are TRBV5-4 and TRBJ2-3; 11 nucleotides line up with TRBD2. The ends lost 4 bases at V and 14 bases at J; junction bases unmatched: 6. Germline lookup yields CDR1 SGHNT and CDR2 YYREEE (reference sequence). The CDR3 covers 12 residues. The CDR3 coding sequence is TGTGCCAGCAGCAATAGCGGGGGGGTCTTGTATTTT. It specifies CASSNSGGVLYF.